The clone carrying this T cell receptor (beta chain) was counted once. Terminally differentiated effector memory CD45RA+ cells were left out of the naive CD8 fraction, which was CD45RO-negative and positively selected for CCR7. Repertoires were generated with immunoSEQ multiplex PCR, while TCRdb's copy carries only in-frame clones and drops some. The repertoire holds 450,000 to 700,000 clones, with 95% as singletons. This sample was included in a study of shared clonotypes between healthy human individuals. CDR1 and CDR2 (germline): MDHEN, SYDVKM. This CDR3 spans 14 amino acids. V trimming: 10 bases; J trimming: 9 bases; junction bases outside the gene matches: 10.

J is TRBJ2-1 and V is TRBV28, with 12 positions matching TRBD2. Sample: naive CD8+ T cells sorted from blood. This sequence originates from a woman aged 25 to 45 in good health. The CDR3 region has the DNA TGTGCCACCCTAGCCCGACTAGCGGGAGTTGAGCAGTTCTTC. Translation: CATLARLAGVEQFF.